Below, 5 T cell receptor beta chains from the same sample are listed, as sequenced in a study of spatial heterogeneity in lung cancer. Time point given: sample taken at primary tumor resection. The input material, whole RNA from tumor, nontumor lung or frozen PBMC, was sequenced unsorted. TCRdb reanalysed the 5' RACE reads using MiXCR and keeps one entry per CDR3 protein. The data contain over 10,000 distinct CDR3 sequences, 14% of them singletons. The starting material was PBMCs, obtained at surgery. These receptors all come from a male donor with early-stage non-small cell lung cancer.

This clonotype showed up many times. The V gene is TRBV6-6, the J gene TRBJ1-4; D gene unclear. V was cut by 11 bases and J by 7 bases, with 14 bases left in between. The CDR3 runs 12 residues. The germline V gene has CDR1 MNHNY and CDR2 SVGAGI (reference sequence). In DNA form, the CDR3 reads TGTGCCCAGGCGCGCCTCGGTGAAAAACTGTTTTTT. Translated: CAQARLGEKLFF.

The chain combines TRBV28 with TRBJ2-5; D perhaps matches TRBD2 (6 bases). The CDR3 is 16 amino acids. CDR1 and CDR2 (germline): MDHEN, SYDVKM. Trimming removed 5 bases at V and 9 bases at J, with 25 bases between. The CDR3 region is CASSTNLRTAPGAQYF. In DNA form, the CDR3 reads TGTGCCAGCAGTACCAACCTCCGGACTGCCCCGGGGGCCCAGTACTTC.

This clonotype was found a few times. The chain joins TRBV4-2 to TRBJ1-1; 7 bases map to TRBD1. V dropped 1 base and J dropped 1; count of bases not matched to a gene: 6. Per germline, CDR1 LGHNA and CDR2 YNFKEQ. The CDR3 consists of 16 residues. CDR3 DNA: TGTGCCAGCAGCCAAGGCTGGACAGGAGAGAACACTGAAGCTTTCTTT. Its translation is CASSQGWTGENTEAFF.

This clonotype was seen more than once but under ten times. V gene TRBV9 combines with J gene TRBJ1-3; 9 nucleotides align to TRBD1. The germline CDR1 and CDR2 sequences are SGDLS and YYNGEE. The CDR3 consists of 14 residues. Trimming cost V 4 bases and J 2 bases; bases outside gene matches: 1. CDR3 DNA: TGTGCCAGCAGCCGGGACAGGGCTGGAAACACCATATATTTT. This codes for CASSRDRAGNTIYF.

This clonotype was picked up many times. V is TRBV2 and J is TRBJ2-3; D call uncertain. Germline CDR1 reads SNHLY; CDR2 reads FYNNEI. The CDR3 sequence is 14 residues long. The ends were cut back, 2 bases at V and 6 bases at J, with 12 bases in the middle. The CDR3 coding sequence is TGTGCCAGCAGTGAATCGGCTGGCGCCGATACGCAGTATTTT. It specifies CASSESAGADTQYF.